This TCR beta chain comes out of a study of CD8+ T cells in alopecia areata. General observations from the study: Shared TCR sequences were less clear between patients than in mice, possibly partly from HLA diversity. Higher clonality and more expanded CD8+ clones appeared in lesional than normal scalp.

CDR1 and CDR2 (germline): FNHDT, SITEND (reference sequence). V lost 3 bases and J lost 0, with 10 bases in between. The CDR3 is 15 residues long. RNA, once extracted, was reverse transcribed into cDNA for use as the sequencing template. TCRdb keeps only in-frame clones here, not all; method: immunoSEQ multiplex PCR. The sample was found to contain some 110,000 clones, and every one recurs. This clone has a handful of counts. Its matching antigen is unknown. All gene names here are mouse names. The CDR3 is cut off 4 residues early in the read; its end comes from the germline J gene. The TCR comes from a C3H/HeJ mouse with alopecia areata. This strain has MHC haplotype H2-k. V and J are TRBV19 and TRBJ2-1, with D possibly TRBD1 on 6 matching bases. Sequencing used lesional skin. Incomplete CDR3 DNA: TGTGCCAGCAGTACAGGGACAAGTAACTATGCT. This codes for CASSTGTSNYA. The entire CDR3 protein reads CASSTGTSNYAEQFF.